Each of the 15 T cell receptor beta chains below was sequenced from the same sample in a study of T cell responses to AZD1222 COVID-19 vaccine. Sequencing used immunoSEQ multiplex PCR; TCRdb keeps in-frame clones, though not all of them. The data hold some 130,000 clones, with more than 85% observed a single time. This sample comprised peripheral blood, obtained on day 0 of AZD1222 vaccination. The receptors originated from an adult in good health.

This chain joins TRBV10-3 and TRBJ2-1, with TRBD1 identical over 9 bases. The CDR3 consists of 12 residues. Germline V gene lookup returns CDR1 ENHRY and CDR2 SYGVKD. J gave up 5 bases and V 10 bases, and 3 bases lay outside the gene matches. The CDR3 nucleotides read TGTGCCACCCGGGACAGGGACAATGAGCAGTTCTTC. Protein: CATRDRDNEQFF.

J is TRBJ1-1 and V is TRBV6-2 or TRBV6-3, with D hard to call. The CDR3 covers 13 residues. Trimming took 2 bases from V and 8 from J, leaving 12 bases between them. CDR1 and CDR2 (germline): MNHEY, SVGEGT. The CDR3 here is CASSYTFSWEAFF. CDR3 sequence (DNA): TGTGCCAGCAGTTACACGTTTTCCTGGGAAGCTTTCTTT.

The chain employs TRBV6-2 or TRBV6-3 and TRBJ2-7; 10 bases are a match to TRBD2. The CDR3 has 16 residues. V lost 4 bases to trimming and J lost 0 bases; unmatched junction nucleotides: 6. Germline values: CDR1 MNHEY, CDR2 SVGEGT. In nucleotides, the CDR3 is TGTGCCAGCAGTTCACGGACTAGCGGAGCCTCCTACGAGCAGTACTTC. Residues: CASSSRTSGASYEQYF.

V is TRBV28 and J is TRBJ1-1; the D is unclear. Trimming removed 5 bases at V and 4 bases at J, with 14 bases between. From germline, CDR1 is MDHEN and CDR2 SYDVKM. The CDR3 runs to 14 residues. The DNA of the CDR3 is TGTGCCAGCAGTCCTCCATCGAGGGCCACTGAAGCTTTCTTT. This sequence encodes CASSPPSRATEAFF. The entire variable domain, with the rest obtained from reference TRBV28 and TRBJ1-1, is as follows: DVKVTQSSRYLVKRTGEKVFLECVQDMDHENMFWYRQDPGLGLRLIYFSYDVKMKEKGDIPEGYSVSREKKERFSLILESASTNQTSMYLCASSPPSRATEAFFGQGTRLTVV.

Comments on this clone: This may be a read error: a much more frequent sequence differs by one nucleotide. This chain connects TRBV4-3 to TRBJ1-6; a possible D gene is TRBD1 (6 bases). This CDR3 contains 15 residues. Germline V lookup: CDR1 LGHNA, CDR2 YSLEER. CDR3: CVSSEGGSRNSPLHF. DNA for the CDR3: TGCGTCAGCAGCGAGGGGGGTTCAAGGAATTCACCCCTCCACTTT.

This sequence joins TRBV2 and TRBJ2-2; the match to TRBD2 covers 10 bases. Unmatched junction bases numbered 4, after V lost 6 bases and J lost 0 bases. This CDR3 has 16 residues. CDR1 is SNHLY, CDR2 FYNNEI, per germline. CDR3: CASRTSGAPNTGELFF. CDR3 nucleotide sequence: TGTGCCAGCAGAACTAGCGGGGCCCCGAACACCGGGGAGCTGTTTTTT.

The chain has TRBV10-2 and TRBJ2-2; the D is unclear. The length of the CDR3 is 12 residues. The germline gives CDR1 WSHSY, CDR2 SAAADI. Trimming took off 8 bases at V and 4 bases at J, with 8 bases between the two ends. The CDR3 loop reads CASHLGTGELFF. The CDR3 DNA reads as TGCGCCAGCCATCTAGGCACCGGGGAGCTGTTTTTT.

This clone came up once. The genes are TRBV28 and TRBJ1-1, with unresolved D. CDR1 is MDHEN and CDR2 is SYDVKM in the germline V gene. There are 15 residues in the CDR3. V lost 7 bases and J lost 0, with 15 bases in between. The CDR3 region has the DNA TGTGCCAGCACGAGGTTCAATACCCTGAACACTGAAGCTTTCTTT. Residues: CASTRFNTLNTEAFF.

The chain recombines TRBV6-6 with TRBJ1-3, with 8 bases fitting TRBD1. The junction had 7 bases not matched to a gene; V was cut back by 5 bases and J by 1 base. The germline gives CDR1 MNHNY, CDR2 SVGAGI (reference sequence). CDR3 length: 16 residues. CDR3 protein: CASSTPDRVSGNTIYF. In DNA, the CDR3 is TGTGCCAGCAGTACCCCGGACAGGGTGTCTGGAAACACCATATATTTT.

This clone was counted a few times. The V gene is TRBV11-1, the J gene TRBJ2-7; 7 bases fit TRBD2. The ends lost 10 bases at V and 2 bases at J; junction bases unmatched: 11. The length of the CDR3 is 14 residues. Per the germline V gene, CDR1 is SGHAT and CDR2 is FQDESV (reference sequence). The CDR3 protein is CATSGLAVAYEQYF. The CDR3 DNA is TGTGCCACCAGTGGGCTAGCGGTCGCCTACGAGCAGTACTTC.

This chain uses TRBV19 with TRBJ2-5; a possible D gene is TRBD1 (6 bases). CDR1 is LNHDA and CDR2 is SQIVND in the germline V gene (reference sequence). The CDR3 covers 12 residues. V lost 8 bases and J 5 bases, leaving 12 bases between the germline ends. The CDR3: CASSQGWETQYF. CDR3 nucleotide sequence: TGTGCCAGTTCACAGGGATGGGAGACCCAGTACTTC.

The rearrangement joins TRBV4-1 to TRBJ1-2; 7 bases are a match to TRBD1. Germline lookup yields CDR1 MGHRA and CDR2 YSYEKL. The CDR3 sequence is 14 residues long. The V segment lost 5 bases and the J segment 3 bases; nucleotides outside the gene matches: 6. The CDR3 is CASSRARGDYGYTF. Here the CDR3 DNA reads TGCGCCAGCAGCAGGGCCAGGGGGGACTATGGCTACACCTTC.

V gene TRBV6-5 combines with J gene TRBJ2-1, with D unresolved. This CDR3 spans 12 amino acids. Per germline, CDR1 MNHEY and CDR2 SVGAGI. Trimming left V 7 bases short and J 4 bases short, with 8 bases between. CDR3 DNA: TGTGCCAGCATGTCGGGTTACAATGAGCAGTTCTTC. It translates to CASMSGYNEQFF.

This clone was found a few times. The chain uses TRBV28 and TRBJ2-7, with D possibly TRBD2 on 5 matching bases. This CDR3 has 13 residues. Germline assignment: CDR1 MDHEN and CDR2 SYDVKM. The V and J ends lost 9 bases and 0 bases respectively, with 12 bases between them. In nucleotides, the CDR3 is TGTGCCAGTTCTAGCCGAAACTCCTACGAGCAGTACTTC. Protein product: CASSSRNSYEQYF.

The rearrangement uses TRBV5-1 and TRBJ2-5; D may match TRBD1 or TRBD2 (5 bases each). The CDR3 consists of 14 residues. The germline V gene encodes CDR1 SGHRS and CDR2 YFSETQ. Trimming pared 4 bases from V and 1 base from J, leaving 11 bases between. The DNA for the CDR3 is TGCGCCAGCAGCACCTGGGGGACCCAAGAGACCCAGTACTTC. Its protein product is CASSTWGTQETQYF.